The rows below give T cell receptor beta chains drawn from one sample of a study of T cell changes during pregnancy in multiple sclerosis. Measured with immunoSEQ multiplex PCR; TCRdb has only the in-frame clones, and not every one. The sample consists of tens of thousands of clones, about nine tenths of them appearing once. The specimen comprised CD8+ T cells from peripheral blood mononuclear cells, sampled in the first trimester of pregnancy. These receptors were collected from a female donor in good health, enrolled as a control in a pregnancy study. CDR3s include the opening cysteine and the closing phenylalanine or tryptophan. The order of the fields is clone size, D gene, J gene, V gene, CDR3 DNA, CDR3 protein. The D gene is left open where the match is weak. Rows may omit the clone size; those that give it use once, few, many or a size class.

clone size: .
D gene: .
J gene: TRBJ2-1
V gene: TRBV7-2
CDR3 DNA: TGTGCCAGCAGCTACAGGGAGGGCTCCTACAATGAGCAGTTCTTC
CDR3 protein: CASSYREGSYNEQFF

clone size: .
D gene: TRBD2
J gene: TRBJ2-1
V gene: TRBV19
CDR3 DNA: TGTGCCAGTAGTATCCCCTCTAGCGGGGTCTACAATGAGCAGTTCTTC
CDR3 protein: CASSIPSSGVYNEQFF

clone size: .
D gene: .
J gene: TRBJ2-7
V gene: TRBV15
CDR3 DNA: TGTGCCACGTCAGGACAGACCTACGAGCAGTACTTC
CDR3 protein: CATSGQTYEQYF

clone size: .
D gene: TRBD2
J gene: TRBJ2-3
V gene: TRBV7-9
CDR3 DNA: TGTGCCAGCAGCTTAATCGGGGGGTCCGAGGATACGCAGTATTTT
CDR3 protein: CASSLIGGSEDTQYF

clone size: .
D gene: .
J gene: TRBJ1-1
V gene: TRBV7-2
CDR3 DNA: TGTGCCAGCAGCTTAGCGTTAGGGGGAAGCACTGAAGCTTTCTTT
CDR3 protein: CASSLALGGSTEAFF

clone size: .
D gene: TRBD1
J gene: TRBJ2-5
V gene: TRBV18
CDR3 DNA: TGTGCCAGCTCACCACTCAGGGGGAAGGAGACCCAGTACTTC
CDR3 protein: CASSPLRGKETQYF

clone size: once
D gene: .
J gene: TRBJ2-7
V gene: TRBV11-2
CDR3 DNA: TGTGCCAGCAGCTTAAATCGGGCAGGGAAGTCCTACGAGCAGTACTTC
CDR3 protein: CASSLNRAGKSYEQYF

clone size: .
D gene: .
J gene: TRBJ1-2
V gene: TRBV19
CDR3 DNA: TGTGCCAGTAGTAGTCAGGGGTTCGAGAGGTATGGCTACACCTTC
CDR3 protein: CASSSQGFERYGYTF

clone size: .
D gene: .
J gene: TRBJ2-1
V gene: TRBV7-2
CDR3 DNA: TGTGCCAGCAGCTTAGGTAGGCAGGCCTCCTACAATGAGCAGTTCTTC
CDR3 protein: CASSLGRQASYNEQFF

clone size: .
D gene: TRBD1
J gene: TRBJ1-4
V gene: TRBV11-2
CDR3 DNA: TGTGCCAGCAGACCCGGGACAGGGATGGGGGCGGGGGAAAAACTGTTTTTT
CDR3 protein: CASRPGTGMGAGEKLFF

clone size: .
D gene: .
J gene: TRBJ1-2
V gene: TRBV4-3
CDR3 DNA: TGCGCCAGCAGCCCACGAACGGGTGGCTACACCTTC
CDR3 protein: CASSPRTGGYTF

clone size: .
D gene: .
J gene: TRBJ1-1
V gene: TRBV19
CDR3 DNA: TGTGCCAGTAGTATAGGCCAGGGGCCCACTGAAGCTTTCTTT
CDR3 protein: CASSIGQGPTEAFF

clone size: once
D gene: .
J gene: TRBJ1-5
V gene: TRBV27
CDR3 DNA: TGTGCCAGCAGCCCGGGGGGAACGGGCAATCAGCCCCAGCATTTT
CDR3 protein: CASSPGGTGNQPQHF

clone size: .
D gene: .
J gene: TRBJ1-5
V gene: TRBV19
CDR3 DNA: TGTGCCAGTAGTATTTTGAGCGATCAGCCCCAGCATTTT
CDR3 protein: CASSILSDQPQHF

clone size: .
D gene: .
J gene: TRBJ1-6
V gene: TRBV5-4
CDR3 DNA: TGTGCCGCGCAAATCGGAGGGTCTAATTCACCCCTCCACTTT
CDR3 protein: CAAQIGGSNSPLHF

clone size: .
D gene: .
J gene: TRBJ2-1
V gene: TRBV4-1
CDR3 DNA: TGCGCCAGCAGTCTAATGCGGGGTAACAATGAGCAGTTCTTC
CDR3 protein: CASSLMRGNNEQFF

clone size: .
D gene: .
J gene: TRBJ2-1
V gene: TRBV12-5
CDR3 DNA: TGTGCTAGTGGCCGAGACAACTCTGAGCAGTTCTTC
CDR3 protein: CASGRDNSEQFF

clone size: .
D gene: TRBD1
J gene: TRBJ1-5
V gene: TRBV28
CDR3 DNA: TGTGCCACCACCGGGACAGGGCTCACGCAGCCCCAGCATTTT
CDR3 protein: CATTGTGLTQPQHF

clone size: .
D gene: .
J gene: TRBJ2-2
V gene: TRBV4-2
CDR3 DNA: TGTGCCAGCAGCCAAGATTATACCGGGGAGCTGTTTTTT
CDR3 protein: CASSQDYTGELFF

clone size: .
D gene: TRBD1
J gene: TRBJ1-1
V gene: TRBV5-1
CDR3 DNA: TGCGCCAGCAGCTCAGACCCGGGACAGGGGATTGTCTACACTGAAGCTTTCTTT
CDR3 protein: CASSSDPGQGIVYTEAFF

clone size: once
D gene: .
J gene: TRBJ1-6
V gene: TRBV9
CDR3 DNA: TGTGCCAGCAGCGTAGAGGGGGGGCTAAATTCACCCCTCCACTTT
CDR3 protein: CASSVEGGLNSPLHF

clone size: .
D gene: .
J gene: TRBJ2-7
V gene: TRBV27
CDR3 DNA: TGTGCCAGTTCGACAGGCGGGTACGAGCAGTACTTC
CDR3 protein: CASSTGGYEQYF

clone size: .
D gene: TRBD1
J gene: TRBJ2-3
V gene: TRBV23-1
CDR3 DNA: TGCGCCAGCAATCAGGGGGCGAGCACAGATACGCAGTATTTT
CDR3 protein: CASNQGASTDTQYF

clone size: .
D gene: .
J gene: TRBJ1-1
V gene: TRBV7-9
CDR3 DNA: TGTGCCAGCAGCTCAGGAATAAACACTGAAGCTTTCTTT
CDR3 protein: CASSSGINTEAFF

clone size: once
D gene: .
J gene: TRBJ1-5
V gene: TRBV18
CDR3 DNA: TGTGCCAGCTCACCAAGGGGCGCCAATCAGCCCCAGCATTTT
CDR3 protein: CASSPRGANQPQHF

clone size: .
D gene: TRBD2
J gene: TRBJ2-3
V gene: TRBV12-5
CDR3 DNA: TGTGCTAGTGGTTTGGTACGGGGGGGAAACCTATACTATATAGATACGCAGTATTTT
CDR3 protein: CASGLVRGGNLYYIDTQYF

clone size: .
D gene: TRBD1
J gene: TRBJ1-4
V gene: TRBV11-2
CDR3 DNA: TGTGCCAGCAGCTTCACAGGGGGAGTTGGGGAAAAACTGTTTTTT
CDR3 protein: CASSFTGGVGEKLFF

clone size: .
D gene: TRBD1
J gene: TRBJ1-2
V gene: TRBV18
CDR3 DNA: TGTGCCAGCTCAGGACAGGGGTTTTTCGATGGCTACACCTTC
CDR3 protein: CASSGQGFFDGYTF

clone size: .
D gene: TRBD1
J gene: TRBJ2-7
V gene: TRBV7-9
CDR3 DNA: TGTGCCAGCAGCTTACCTTGGACAGGGGAGGAGCAGTACTTC
CDR3 protein: CASSLPWTGEEQYF

clone size: .
D gene: .
J gene: TRBJ2-5
V gene: TRBV5-1
CDR3 DNA: TGCGCCAGCAGCTTGGGCAGGGCGACGAGGGAGACCCAGTACTTC
CDR3 protein: CASSLGRATRETQYF

clone size: .
D gene: TRBD2
J gene: TRBJ2-1
V gene: TRBV6-1
CDR3 DNA: TGTGCCAGCAGCGGGGACTACGACAATGAGCAGTTCTTC
CDR3 protein: CASSGDYDNEQFF

clone size: few
D gene: TRBD1
J gene: TRBJ1-1
V gene: TRBV27
CDR3 DNA: TGTGCCAGCAGTTTATTACGGGACAGATGGTCCACTGAAGCTTTCTTT
CDR3 protein: CASSLLRDRWSTEAFF

clone size: .
D gene: .
J gene: TRBJ2-1
V gene: TRBV21-1
CDR3 DNA: TGTGCCAGCAGGGGGCCGCCGTACAATGAGCAGTTCTTC
CDR3 protein: CASRGPPYNEQFF

clone size: .
D gene: TRBD1
J gene: TRBJ1-2
V gene: TRBV7-2
CDR3 DNA: TGTGCCAGCAGCCCTGGACAGGGGGACTATGGCTACACCTTC
CDR3 protein: CASSPGQGDYGYTF